This T cell receptor beta chain was retrieved from a study of technical replicates of blood from several donors. Data came from immunoSEQ multiplex PCR; TCRdb stores just in-frame clones and leaves some out. The sample includes tens of thousands of clones, 85% to 95% seen only once; the top ten take under 0.3%. The trim removed 4 bases at V and 1 base at J, leaving 5 bases unmatched. The CDR3 is made up of 15 amino acids. CDR1 is LGHNA and CDR2 is YNFKEQ in the germline V gene. The sample holds a few counts of this clone. The sequenced sample consisted of T cells isolated from PBMCs. This TCR derives from a human donor in good health. J is TRBJ2-7 and V is TRBV4-2; 9 bases fit TRBD2. The CDR3 DNA reads as TGTGCCAGCAGCCCCCTAGCGGGAAAATCCTACGAGCAGTACTTC. Translation: CASSPLAGKSYEQYF.